The 3 T cell receptor beta chains listed next were all sequenced from one sample in a study of cytomegalovirus exposure and HLA in healthy donors. Primers for the PCR totalled 60 Vbeta and 13 Jbeta. This table comes from immunoSEQ multiplex PCR, and its TCRdb copy is limited to in-frame clones, with some not included. The sample yields some 35,000 clones, about 70% seen once. Sequences were obtained from PBMCs. These receptors originate from a young man in good health and CMV-seronegative.

The chain carries TRBV18 and TRBJ2-5; D call uncertain. This CDR3 comprises 14 residues. Trimming cost V 3 bases and J 2 bases, with 10 bases left between them. Per germline, CDR1 KGHSH and CDR2 LQKENI. The CDR3 nucleotides are TGTGCCAGCTCACCCAGGTTGGGTCAAGAGACCCAGTACTTC. Translated, it gives CASSPRLGQETQYF.

This clone has only a few counts. This rearrangement joins TRBV29-1 to TRBJ2-5; maybe TRBD1 (5 bases). Germline values: CDR1 SQVTM, CDR2 ANQGSEA. V lost 3 bases to trimming and J lost 2 bases, with 13 bases between them. The CDR3 contains 14 residues. In nucleotides, the CDR3 is TGCAGCGTTGACCTTGGGGCAGATCAAGAGACCCAGTACTTC. Its protein product is CSVDLGADQETQYF.

The chain recombines TRBV28 with TRBJ1-2, with a weak D call TRBD1 (6 bases). Germline CDR1 is MDHEN and CDR2 is SYDVKM. V gave up 5 bases and J gave up 0 bases, with 13 bases separating them. CDR3 length equals 15 residues. CDR3 sequence: CASSIYRESNYGYTF. CDR3 nucleotides: TGTGCCAGCAGTATCTACAGGGAATCTAACTATGGCTACACCTTC.